The 20 T cell receptor beta chains below were found in one sample sequenced in a study of cytomegalovirus exposure and HLA in healthy donors. In the PCR, 60 Vbeta and 13 Jbeta primers were used. Generated by immunoSEQ multiplex PCR, the TCRdb table keeps only in-frame clones and is missing some. The repertoire has some 130,000 clones, approximately 82% of them found once; the top ten carry around 3%. Sequencing was done on a sample of PBMCs. These receptors were obtained from a boy between 2 and 10 years old in good health and CMV-seronegative.

The genes are TRBV19 and TRBJ2-7, with 10 positions matching TRBD1. V was pared by 5 bases and J by 5 bases, with 6 bases of the junction left unmatched. Germline V lookup: CDR1 LNHDA, CDR2 SQIVND (reference sequence). There are 14 residues in the CDR3. The CDR3 protein is CASSPTGGQNEQYV. CDR3 nucleotide sequence: TGTGCCAGTAGTCCGACAGGGGGCCAGAACGAGCAGTACGTC.

This chain links TRBV5-8 with TRBJ2-5; TRBD1 is a possible D gene (6 bases). The germline V gene encodes CDR1 SGHTS and CDR2 YDEGEE. The germline V and J ends were trimmed by 5 bases and 7 bases, with 18 bases remaining between them. CDR3 length: 14 residues. Here the CDR3 DNA reads TGTGCCAGCAGATTTACAGGGCTTCGGGGGACCCAGTACTTC. It yields the protein CASRFTGLRGTQYF.

The chain combines TRBV18 with TRBJ1-5; the match to TRBD1 covers 8 bases. This CDR3 is 14 amino acids long. From germline, CDR1 is KGHSH and CDR2 LQKENI. The trim removed 5 bases at V and 6 bases at J, leaving 6 bases unmatched. CDR3 residues: CASSIDRGIQPQHF. Here the CDR3 DNA reads TGTGCCAGCTCAATTGACAGGGGAATTCAGCCCCAGCATTTT.

A few counts support this clone. The genes are TRBV10-3 and TRBJ1-5, with unresolved D. The germline V gene encodes CDR1 ENHRY and CDR2 SYGVKD. Trimming took off 8 bases at V and 6 bases at J, with 14 bases between the two ends. The CDR3 has 13 amino acids. The CDR3 reads CAISFMGGQPQHF. The CDR3 nucleotides are TGTGCCATCTCATTTATGGGAGGTCAGCCCCAGCATTTT.

The J gene is TRBJ2-5, the V gene TRBV6-1, with D possibly matching TRBD2 (5 bases). Germline V gene sequence: CDR1 MNHNS, CDR2 SASEGT. The CDR3 extends over 13 amino acids. Trimming cost V 2 bases and J 10 bases, with 14 bases left between them. The chain's CDR3 is CASSERRGSGQYF. In DNA form, the CDR3 reads TGTGCCAGCAGTGAACGACGGGGTTCCGGCCAGTACTTC.

Turning to this clone: The sample contains more than one DNA sequence encoding this CDR3. The chain couples TRBV5-1 to TRBJ1-2; D possibly corresponds to TRBD1 (5 bases). Germline V CDR1 and CDR2: SGHRS, YFSETQ. The CDR3 covers 13 residues. V was pared by 3 bases and J by 2 bases, with 8 bases between. CDR3 sequence reads: CASSSRQNYGYTF. CDR3 nucleotide sequence: TGCGCCAGCAGCTCCCGACAGAACTATGGCTACACCTTC.

This chain connects TRBV6-6 to TRBJ2-5; tentatively, D is TRBD2 (6 bases). Germline V lookup: CDR1 MNHNY, CDR2 SVGAGI (reference sequence). Trimming shortened V by 6 bases and J by 10 bases, and 12 bases separated the two germline ends. The CDR3 contains 11 residues. The CDR3 DNA reads as TGTGCCAGCAGACGGTTGGAGGGCCAGTACTTC. Protein: CASRRLEGQYF.

V and J are TRBV7-8 and TRBJ2-7; no definite D call. Trimming cost V 3 bases and J 1 base, with 7 bases left between them. From germline, CDR1 is SGHVS and CDR2 FQNEAQ. The CDR3 is 13 residues long. In nucleotides, the CDR3 is TGTGCCAGCAGCTTGTCCGGTTCCTACGAGCAGTACTTC. It yields the protein CASSLSGSYEQYF. The full variable domain, its missing parts supplied by reference TRBV7-8 and TRBJ2-7, is GAGVSQSPRYKVAKRGQDVALRCDPISGHVSLFWYQQALGQGPEFLTYFQNEAQLDKSGLPSDRFFAERPEGSVSTLKIQRTQQEDSAVYLCASSLSGSYEQYFGPGTRLTVT.

The rearrangement joins TRBV11-3 to TRBJ2-2; 8 bases are shared with TRBD1. CDR1 is SGHNT, CDR2 YENEEA, per germline. With 1 base clipped from V and 1 base from J, the junction kept 2 bases outside the gene matches. The CDR3 loop spans 16 amino acids. CDR3 residues: CASSLVGQGNTGELFF. The CDR3 DNA follows: TGTGCCAGCAGCTTAGTCGGACAGGGGAACACCGGGGAGCTGTTTTTT.

The chain uses TRBV9 and TRBJ1-1, with a weak D call TRBD1 (5 bases). V lost 0 bases and J lost 5, with 17 bases in between. Germline-derived CDR1 and CDR2 are SGDLS and YYNGEE. The CDR3 loop spans 16 amino acids. The CDR3 reads CASSVAGSGGETEAFF. The CDR3 DNA follows: TGTGCCAGCAGCGTAGCGGGATCGGGGGGAGAGACTGAAGCTTTCTTT.

The CDR3 sequence: CASSPRQGAGNIQYF. In nucleotides, the CDR3 is TGTGCCAGCAGCCCTCGGCAGGGGGCAGGAAACATTCAGTACTTC. The V gene is TRBV7-2, the J gene TRBJ2-4, with TRBD1 matching 8 bases. The junction had 9 bases not matched to a gene; V was cut back by 5 bases and J by 6 bases. The CDR3 has 15 residues. CDR1 SGHTA and CDR2 FQGNSA come from the germline V gene.

V is TRBV5-1 and J is TRBJ1-3, with TRBD1 matching over 8 bases. The CDR3 loop spans 14 amino acids. Germline-derived CDR1 and CDR2 are SGHRS and YFSETQ. The V gene end was trimmed by 4 bases and the J gene end by 2 bases; junction bases not matched to a gene: 2. The CDR3 sequence is CASSEQGAGNTIYF. The CDR3 bases are TGCGCCAGCAGCGAACAGGGGGCTGGAAACACCATATATTTT.

The DNA of the CDR3 is TGTGCCAGCAGCCCCCCCCCGGGGTCAAATGAGCAGTTCTTC. This sequence encodes CASSPPPGSNEQFF. The chain employs TRBV7-9 and TRBJ2-1; possible D gene TRBD2, 5 bases. Germline lookup yields CDR1 SEHNR and CDR2 FQNEAQ (reference sequence). The CDR3 is 14 residues long. The V end lost 5 bases, the J end lost 7 bases, and 15 bases lay between the germline ends.

The chain combines TRBV7-9 with TRBJ2-7; 7 bases fit TRBD2. The CDR3 is made up of 16 amino acids. V lost 8 bases, J lost 2 bases, and 15 bases stayed unmatched. Germline V gives CDR1 SEHNR, CDR2 FQNEAQ (reference sequence). CDR3 residues: CASSSTAGEPTYEQYF. CDR3 in DNA: TGTGCCAGCTCCTCTACCGCGGGGGAACCTACCTACGAGCAGTACTTC.

V and J are TRBV18 and TRBJ2-1; 12 bases are shared with TRBD2. This CDR3 is 16 amino acids long. Germline CDR1 is KGHSH and CDR2 is LQKENI. Trimming removed 5 bases from V and 8 bases from J; junction bases left unmatched: 10. The CDR3 nucleotides are TGTGCCAGCTCATCGGAGACTAGCGGGAGAATCCATGAGCAGTTCTTC. Protein: CASSSETSGRIHEQFF.

In this sample, this clone turned up once. V and J are TRBV18 and TRBJ1-2, with TRBD1 identical over 7 bases. Germline CDR1 reads KGHSH; CDR2 reads LQKENI. CDR3 length equals 15 residues. With V trimmed by 3 bases and J by 2 bases, 6 bases remained unmatched. CDR3 loop: CASSPPDRTNYGYTF. In nucleotides, the CDR3 is TGTGCCAGCTCACCGCCGGACAGGACGAACTATGGCTACACCTTC.

This chain joins TRBV13 and TRBJ1-1, with 8 bases aligning to TRBD1. J was trimmed by 10 bases and V by 4 bases; bases with no gene match: 8. The CDR3 is 13 amino acids. Germline CDR1 PRHDT, CDR2 FYEKMQ (reference sequence). Written as DNA, the CDR3 is TGTGCCAGCAGCTCAGCGAACAGGGGGTCAGCTTTCTTT. This translates into CASSSANRGSAFF.

The chain employs TRBV19 and TRBJ2-7, with D possibly matching TRBD1 (5 bases). This CDR3 is 13 amino acids long. V was cut by 5 bases and J by 2 bases, with 10 bases left in between. Germline V gene sequence: CDR1 LNHDA, CDR2 SQIVND (reference sequence). The CDR3 loop reads CASSWGTTYEQYF. The CDR3 DNA sequence: TGTGCCAGTAGTTGGGGCACAACCTACGAGCAGTACTTC.

This clone was detected only a few times. V gene TRBV2 combines with J gene TRBJ1-5, with D possibly being TRBD1 (5 bases). The CDR3 is 14 amino acids. Germline CDR1 reads SNHLY; CDR2 reads FYNNEI. V was trimmed by 4 bases and J by 10 bases, leaving 17 bases between them. DNA for the CDR3: TGTGCCAGCAGTGCGGTGAAGGGGAATATACCCCAGCATTTT. It specifies CASSAVKGNIPQHF.

The V gene is TRBV27, the J gene TRBJ2-7; 10 positions agree with TRBD2. V lost 2 bases, J lost 7 bases, and 8 bases stayed unmatched. CDR3 length: 15 residues. CDR1 and CDR2 (germline): MNHEY, SMNVEV (reference sequence). CDR3 nucleotide sequence: TGTGCCAGCAGTTTAGGAGCGGGAGGGTTGAGTGAGCAGTACGTC. This sequence encodes CASSLGAGGLSEQYV.